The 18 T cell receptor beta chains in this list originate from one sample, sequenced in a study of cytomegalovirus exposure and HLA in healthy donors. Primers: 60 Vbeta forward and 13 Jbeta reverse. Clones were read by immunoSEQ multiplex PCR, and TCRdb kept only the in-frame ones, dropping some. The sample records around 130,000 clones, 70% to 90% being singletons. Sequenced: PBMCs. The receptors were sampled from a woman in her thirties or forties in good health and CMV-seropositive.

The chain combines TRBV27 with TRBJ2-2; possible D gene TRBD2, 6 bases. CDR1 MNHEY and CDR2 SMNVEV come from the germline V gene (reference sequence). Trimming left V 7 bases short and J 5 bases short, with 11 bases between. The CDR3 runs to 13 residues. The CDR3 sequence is CASTIGGTGELFF. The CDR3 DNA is TGTGCCAGCACCATTGGAGGGACCGGGGAGCTGTTTTTT.

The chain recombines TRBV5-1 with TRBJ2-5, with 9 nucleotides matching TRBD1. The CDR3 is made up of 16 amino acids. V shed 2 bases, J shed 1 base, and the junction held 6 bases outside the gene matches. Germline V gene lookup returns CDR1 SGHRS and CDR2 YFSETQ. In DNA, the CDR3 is TGCGCCAGCAGCTTAGGAACGACAGGGGGCCAAGAGACCCAGTACTTC. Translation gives CASSLGTTGGQETQYF. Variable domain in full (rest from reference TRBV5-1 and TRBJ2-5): KAGVTQTPRYLIKTRGQQVTLSCSPISGHRSVSWYQQTPGQGLQFLFEYFSETQRNKGNFPGRFSGRQFSNSRSEMNVSTLELGDSALYLCASSLGTTGGQETQYFGPGTRLLVL.

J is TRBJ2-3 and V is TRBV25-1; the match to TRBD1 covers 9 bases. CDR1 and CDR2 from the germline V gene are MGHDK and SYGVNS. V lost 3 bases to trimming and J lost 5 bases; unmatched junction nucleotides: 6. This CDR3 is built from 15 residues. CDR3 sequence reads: CASSDDRGAGDTQYF. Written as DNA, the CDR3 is TGTGCCAGCAGTGACGACAGGGGGGCGGGAGATACGCAGTATTTT.

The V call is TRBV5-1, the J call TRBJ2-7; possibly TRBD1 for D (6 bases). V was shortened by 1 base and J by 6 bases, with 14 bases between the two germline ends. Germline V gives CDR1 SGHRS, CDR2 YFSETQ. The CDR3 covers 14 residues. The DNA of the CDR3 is TGCGCCAGCAGCTTGAGGACAGACCGTGGCGAGCAGTACTTC. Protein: CASSLRTDRGEQYF.

CDR3: CASSSQASGANVLTF. The CDR3 nucleotides read TGTGCCAGCAGCTCCCAGGCATCTGGGGCCAACGTCCTGACTTTC. The chain carries TRBV7-9 and TRBJ2-6; no definite D call. Per the germline V gene, CDR1 is SEHNR and CDR2 is FQNEAQ (reference sequence). The CDR3 is made up of 15 amino acids. V was shortened by 4 bases and J by 1 base, with 8 bases between the two germline ends.

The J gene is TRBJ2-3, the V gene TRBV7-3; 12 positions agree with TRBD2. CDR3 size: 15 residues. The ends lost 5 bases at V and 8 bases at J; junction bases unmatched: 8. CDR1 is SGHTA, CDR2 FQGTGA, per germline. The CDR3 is CASSPSGGEISTQYF. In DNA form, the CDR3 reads TGTGCCAGCAGCCCTAGCGGGGGGGAGATTAGTACGCAGTATTTT.

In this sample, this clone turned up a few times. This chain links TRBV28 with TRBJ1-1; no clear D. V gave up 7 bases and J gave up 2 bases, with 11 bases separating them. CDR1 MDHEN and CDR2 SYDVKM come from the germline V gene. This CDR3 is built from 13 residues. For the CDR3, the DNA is TGTGCCAGCATTTCGACACCTAACACTGAAGCTTTCTTT. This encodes CASISTPNTEAFF.

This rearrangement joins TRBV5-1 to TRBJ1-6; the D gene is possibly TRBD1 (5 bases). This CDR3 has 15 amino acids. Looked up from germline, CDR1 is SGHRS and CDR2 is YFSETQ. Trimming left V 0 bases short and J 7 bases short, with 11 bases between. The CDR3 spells CASSLAGVDNSPLHF. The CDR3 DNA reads TGCGCCAGCAGCTTGGCGGGGGTTGACAATTCACCCCTCCACTTT.

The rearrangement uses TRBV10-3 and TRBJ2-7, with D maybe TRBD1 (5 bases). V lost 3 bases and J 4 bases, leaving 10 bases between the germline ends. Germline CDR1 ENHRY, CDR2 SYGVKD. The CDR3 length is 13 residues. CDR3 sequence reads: CAISDLGLYEQYF. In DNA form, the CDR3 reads TGTGCCATCAGTGATCTGGGGCTTTACGAGCAGTACTTC.

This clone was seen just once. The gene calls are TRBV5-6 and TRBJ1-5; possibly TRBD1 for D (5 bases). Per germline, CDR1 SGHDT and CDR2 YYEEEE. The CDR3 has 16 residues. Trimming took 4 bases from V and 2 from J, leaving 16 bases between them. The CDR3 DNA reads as TGTGCCAGCAGCCCTGCGGGGGGACGGGGCAATCAGCCCCAGCATTTT. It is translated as CASSPAGGRGNQPQHF.

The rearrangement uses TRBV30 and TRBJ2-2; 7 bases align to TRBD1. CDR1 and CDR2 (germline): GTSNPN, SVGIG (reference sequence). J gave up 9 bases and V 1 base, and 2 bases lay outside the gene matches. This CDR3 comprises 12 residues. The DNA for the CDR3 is TGTGCCTGGAGTGGACAGGGATGGGAGCTGTTTTTT. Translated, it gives CAWSGQGWELFF.

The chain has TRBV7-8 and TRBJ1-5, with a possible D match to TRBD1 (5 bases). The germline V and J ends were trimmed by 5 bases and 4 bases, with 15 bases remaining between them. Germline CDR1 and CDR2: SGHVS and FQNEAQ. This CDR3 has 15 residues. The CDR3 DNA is TGTGCCAGCAGCCGGTGGGCAGGGAAGAATCAGCCCCAGCATTTT. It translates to CASSRWAGKNQPQHF. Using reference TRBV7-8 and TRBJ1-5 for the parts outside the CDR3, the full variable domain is GAGVSQSPRYKVAKRGQDVALRCDPISGHVSLFWYQQALGQGPEFLTYFQNEAQLDKSGLPSDRFFAERPEGSVSTLKIQRTQQEDSAVYLCASSRWAGKNQPQHFGDGTRLSIL.

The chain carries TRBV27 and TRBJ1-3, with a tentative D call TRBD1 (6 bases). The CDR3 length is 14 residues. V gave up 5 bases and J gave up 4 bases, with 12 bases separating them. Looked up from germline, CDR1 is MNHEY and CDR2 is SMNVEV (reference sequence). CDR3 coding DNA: TGTGCCAGCAGTCTGCAGGGGCCGGGAAACACCATATATTTT. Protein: CASSLQGPGNTIYF.

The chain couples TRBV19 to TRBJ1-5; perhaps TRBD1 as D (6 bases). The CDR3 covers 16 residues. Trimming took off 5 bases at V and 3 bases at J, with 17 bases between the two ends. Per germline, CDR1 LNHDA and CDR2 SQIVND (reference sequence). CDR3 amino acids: CASSQNWDTLNQPQHF. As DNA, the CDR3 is TGTGCCAGTAGTCAAAACTGGGACACCCTCAATCAGCCCCAGCATTTT.

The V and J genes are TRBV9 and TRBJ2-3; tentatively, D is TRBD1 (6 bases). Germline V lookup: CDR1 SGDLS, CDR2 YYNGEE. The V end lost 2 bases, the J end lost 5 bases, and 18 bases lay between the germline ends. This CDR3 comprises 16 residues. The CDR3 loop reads CASSVHRVGPRDTQYF. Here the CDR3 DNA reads TGTGCCAGCAGCGTCCACAGGGTAGGACCTAGAGATACGCAGTATTTT. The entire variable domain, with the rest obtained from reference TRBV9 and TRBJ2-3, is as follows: DSGVTQTPKHLITATGQRVTLRCSPRSGDLSVYWYQQSLDQGLQFLIQYYNGEERAKGNILERFSAQQFPDLHSELNLSSLELGDSALYFCASSVHRVGPRDTQYFGPGTRLTVL.

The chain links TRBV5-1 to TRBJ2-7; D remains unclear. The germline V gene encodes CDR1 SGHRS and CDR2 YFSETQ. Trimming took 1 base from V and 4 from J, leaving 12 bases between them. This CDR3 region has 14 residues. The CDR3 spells CASSLLGGAYEQYF. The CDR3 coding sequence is TGCGCCAGCAGCTTGCTTGGCGGAGCTTACGAGCAGTACTTC.

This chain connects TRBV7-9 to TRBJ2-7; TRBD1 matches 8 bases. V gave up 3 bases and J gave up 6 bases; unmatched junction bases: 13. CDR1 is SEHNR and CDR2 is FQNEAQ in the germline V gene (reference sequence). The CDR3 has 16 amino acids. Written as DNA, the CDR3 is TGTGCCAGCAGCTTGGAGGCCGGGACAGGTGGGAGCGAGCAGTACTTC. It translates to CASSLEAGTGGSEQYF.

CDR3 loop: CASTGTASTDTQYF. CDR3 in DNA: TGTGCCAGCACGGGAACAGCTAGCACAGATACGCAGTATTTT. The genes are TRBV2 and TRBJ2-3, with a tentative D call TRBD2 (5 bases). Trimming cost V 7 bases and J 0 bases, with 11 bases left between them. The V gene's germline CDR1 is SNHLY and CDR2 FYNNEI. This CDR3 contains 14 residues.